This record covers a single T cell receptor beta chain. Its cognate antigen has yet to be identified. No quality values exist for individual bases; no much larger clone is one base distant. Cut back by 0 bases and 2 bases, the V and J ends lie 11 bases apart. The CDR3 spans 15 residues, from the cysteine through the phenylalanine. Only the CDR3 DNA stays, 45 bases, in frame from base 1. In the germline V gene (reference sequence), CDR1 corresponds to SEHNR and CDR2 to FQNEAQ. TCRB CDR3 regions were amplified from 1.5 to 2.5 ug genomic DNA, or all available DNA if less, using the immunoSEQ assay. The multiplex PCR employed 60 forward primers targeting TCR V beta segments and 13 reverse primers targeting J beta segments. To estimate the number of reads per starting template, synthetic control templates were added to each sample at limiting dilution. Sequencing produced 87 bp reads on the Illumina HiSeq System. The paper's data handling went like this. PCR and sequencing errors were removed by a nearest neighbor algorithm that merged closely related sequences. TCR overlap was defined as the percentage of unique tumor TCR beta sequences that were also present in the same patient's peripheral blood. The table was pulled from immuneACCESS by TCRdb, which kept in-frame rearrangements only. Such tables lose some clones; where checked, under half of the loss comes from unresolved V genes, and the rest has no known cause. That table gives V, J and clone size, and the DNA gave D and trimming. The sample has roughly 83,000 clones on record, just over 85% of them singletons. The ten top clones hold around 14% of the sample.

These data are taken from a study of glioma-infiltrating T cells after dendritic cell vaccination (TCRdb year 2016). About the investigation overall: Of the 15 glioblastoma patients in the cohort, all drawn from Phase I and II dendritic cell vaccination trials, 9 were newly diagnosed and 6 had recurrent disease. Between the early 2000s and the early 2010s, patients were given autologous tumor lysate-pulsed dendritic cell vaccination. The vaccine consisted of monocyte-derived dendritic cells cultured seven to eight days with IL-4 and GM-CSF, then pulsed overnight with autologous tumor lysate. Patients received three intradermal dendritic cell vaccine injections at biweekly intervals in the arm below the axilla. In glioblastoma patients vaccinated with dendritic cells, deep sequencing of TCR beta CDR3 regions served to measure the amount of tumor-infiltrating lymphocytes and to compare repertoires between tumor and blood. Survival after dendritic cell vaccination was correlated with TCR sequencing metrics, such as TIL content and the overlap between tumor and blood repertoires. Beyond this particular receptor, the publication reports: TCR clonality showed no direct relationship with survival, which suggests that a diverse polyclonal response may matter. The cohort was small and heterogeneous, and full blood and tumor sets were available for few patients, with initial-recurrent tumor pairs available for even fewer patients. The three-group TCR overlap response model was described as speculative and requiring prospective validation. Longer time to progression and overall survival after dendritic cell vaccination were predicted by higher estimated pretreatment TIL content.

Selection of patients required sufficient residual fresh-frozen tumor tissue and over two years of available survival data. Although molecular status otherwise differed among the glioblastoma patients, no patient had an isocitrate dehydrogenase mutation. PBMC were collected before vaccination, two weeks after the third vaccination, and at tumor progression when it occurred. The Qiagen DNeasy Blood extraction Kit was used for extraction of genomic DNA. This TCR derives from a human donor with glioblastoma. The chain joins TRBV7-9 to TRBJ2-7, with TRBD1 tentatively as D gene (5 bases match). The specimen was blood, collected before dendritic cell vaccination. The DNA sequence reads TGTGCCAGCAGCTTAGCGAAGGGGCAGACCTACGAGCAGTACTTC. This translates into CASSLAKGQTYEQYF. With the rest looked up from the reference TRBV7-9 and TRBJ2-7 genes rather than sequenced, the full variable domain is DTGVSQNPRHKITKRGQNVTFRCDPISEHNRLYWYRQTLGQGPEFLTYFQNEAQLEKSRLLSDRFSAERPKGSFSTLEIQRTEQGDSAMYLCASSLAKGQTYEQYFGPGTRLTVT.